The text below deals with one T cell receptor (beta chain). UMIs were included in TCR beta cDNA generated by 5'RACE template switching. TCRdb re-called the 5' RACE reads; every CDR3 protein appears as one record, without DNA. The listing contains about 380,000 distinct CDR3 sequences. This CDR3 spans 16 amino acids. Germline V gene data show CDR1 as MGHRA and CDR2 as YSYEKL. The data were obtained in a study of T cells expressing NK-cell markers. Study-level information: Sorted CD3+CD56-NKG2C+, CD3+CD56+NKG2C- and CD3+CD56+NKG2C+ T cells were the source of the TCR beta repertoires.

V and J are TRBV4-1 and TRBJ2-1; TCRdb names TRBD1, which stays unverified in the absence of DNA. This TCR was recovered from a man between 18 and 69 years old in good health. Sequencing was carried out using blood T cells: a sorted CD56 or NKG2C T cell subset, CD4+ or CD8+ T cells, or bulk PBMC T cells (not recorded which). The CDR3 loop is CASSRGTASSYNEQFF.